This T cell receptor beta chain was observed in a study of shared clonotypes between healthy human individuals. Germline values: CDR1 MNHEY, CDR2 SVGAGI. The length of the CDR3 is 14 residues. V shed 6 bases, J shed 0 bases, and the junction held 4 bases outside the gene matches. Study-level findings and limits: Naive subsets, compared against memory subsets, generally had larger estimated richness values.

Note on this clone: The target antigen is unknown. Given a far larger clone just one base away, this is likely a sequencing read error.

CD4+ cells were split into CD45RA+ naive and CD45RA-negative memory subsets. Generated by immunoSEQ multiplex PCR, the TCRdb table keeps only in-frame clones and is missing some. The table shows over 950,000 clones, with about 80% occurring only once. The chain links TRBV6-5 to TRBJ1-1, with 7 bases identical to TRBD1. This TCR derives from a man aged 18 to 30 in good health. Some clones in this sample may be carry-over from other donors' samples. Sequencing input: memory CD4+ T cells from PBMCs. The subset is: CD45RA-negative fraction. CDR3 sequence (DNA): TGTGCCAGCAGGTCGACAGGGATGAACACTGAAGCTTTCTTT. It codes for CASRSTGMNTEAFF.